This T cell receptor beta chain came from a study of shared clonotypes between healthy human individuals. The method was immunoSEQ multiplex PCR; TCRdb's version includes in-frame clones alone and lacks a portion of them. Found here are about 680,000 clones, about three quarters of them singletons; the top ten hold around 2%. This clonotype was obtained from a woman under 40 in good health. Sequencing used memory CD4+ T cells sorted from blood. This sample's subset: CD45RA-negative fraction.

The CDR3 DNA reads TGTGCCAGCAGCTCACTTAGCGGGAGTAGCGGGGAGCTGTTTTTT. Protein: CASSSLSGSSGELFF. The chain carries TRBV5-4 and TRBJ2-2, with 9 nucleotides matching TRBD2. V lost 3 bases, J lost 7 bases, and 7 bases stayed unmatched. The CDR3 runs to 15 residues. Per the germline V gene, CDR1 is SGHNT and CDR2 is YYREEE (reference sequence).